A single sample gave rise to the 6 T cell receptor beta chains below, sequenced in a study of T cells in Graves' hyperthyroidism and ophthalmopathy (dated by TCRdb to the late 2010s). Library generation was performed with multiplex PCR. Sequencing instrument: Illumina HiSeq 2000. Amplification of TCR beta CDR3 regions was carried out from RNA transcripts. The first round of RT-PCR for the TCR CDR3 was performed with the HTBI primer set and the Qiagen OneStep RT-PCR kit. The raw public data were reprocessed by TCRdb itself: fastp quality trimming at Q25, MiXCR clonotype calling, in-frame beta chains only. Each CDR3 protein appears once, grouped with its most common genes and DNA. Counted in this sample were fewer than 350,000 distinct CDR3 sequences; roughly 18% of them appeared once. Clones ranked in the top ten supply about 49% of the sample. Specimen: blood. These TCRs come from a woman aged 45-59 years with Graves' hyperthyroidism.

The chain combines TRBV7-6 with TRBJ2-1; 8 bases fit TRBD2. Germline V gene sequence: CDR1 SGHVS, CDR2 FNYEAQ. Germline trimming cut 2 bases from V and 3 bases from J; bases unmatched to any gene: 6. The length of the CDR3 is 16 residues. The CDR3 DNA reads TGTGCCAGCAGCTTACGGGCGGGGGGCGACTACAATGAGCAGTTCTTC. Protein product: CASSLRAGGDYNEQFF. Filled out from reference TRBV7-6 and TRBJ2-1, the complete variable domain reads GAGVSQSPRYKVTKRGQDVALRCDPISGHVSLYWYRQALGQGPEFLTYFNYEAQQDKSGLPNDRFSAERPEGSISTLTIQRTEQRDSAMYRCASSLRAGGDYNEQFFGPGTRLTVL.

A note on this clonotype: The junction shows a germline mismatch at one end, possibly a read error. The chain joins TRBV20-1 to TRBJ2-3; 9 bases match TRBD1. CDR1 DFQATT and CDR2 SNEGSKA come from the germline V gene (reference sequence). CDR3 length equals 15 residues. As DNA, the CDR3 is TGCAGTACTAGACCGACAGGGGGTGGAACAGATACGCAGTATTTT. Translating gives CSTRPTGGGTDTQYF.

This clonotype came up many times. CDR3 region: CASSVVAGAGEKLFF. The DNA for the CDR3 is TGTGCCAGCAGCGTAGTTGCAGGGGCAGGGGAAAAACTGTTTTTT. This chain connects TRBV9 to TRBJ1-4, with a possible D match to TRBD1 (6 bases). CDR3 size: 15 residues. V lost 0 bases to trimming and J lost 8 bases, with 14 bases between them. Germline V gene data show CDR1 as SGDLS and CDR2 as YYNGEE.

In its sample, this clonotype was seen many times. The chain carries TRBV20-1 and TRBJ2-3; maybe TRBD2 (5 bases). The CDR3 is 15 residues long. Germline V gene data show CDR1 as DFQATT and CDR2 as SNEGSKA (reference sequence). V lost 2 bases, J lost 2 bases, and 14 bases lay in between. This chain's CDR3 is CSARKGSDNTDTQYF. In DNA, the CDR3 is TGCAGTGCTAGAAAAGGTAGCGATAACACAGATACGCAGTATTTT.

This clonotype was seen repeatedly, ten times or more. J is TRBJ1-1 and V is TRBV3-1; D might be TRBD1 (6 bases). The CDR3 is 17 amino acids. Trimming removed 0 bases at V and 6 bases at J, with 20 bases between. Germline loops: CDR1 LGHDT, CDR2 YNNKEL (reference sequence). The CDR3 spells CASSQEFGTGLDSEAFF. As DNA, the CDR3 is TGTGCCAGCAGCCAAGAATTTGGTACAGGGTTGGACTCTGAAGCTTTCTTT.

Regarding this clonotype: One junction end does not reproduce the germline sequence, and a read error may be involved. The chain combines TRBV28 with TRBJ2-5; D may correspond to TRBD1 or TRBD2 (5 bases each). Germline V gene data show CDR1 as MDHEN and CDR2 as SYDVKM. This CDR3 is built from 14 residues. CDR3 DNA: TGTGCCAGCAGTTCCCGGGACCTTCAAGAGACCCAGTGCTTC. Amino acid sequence: CASSSRDLQETQCF.